This T cell receptor (beta chain) was found in a study of identical twins. Unique molecular identifiers were present on the cDNA, and a universal primer site came from template switching. One entry per CDR3 protein results from TCRdb running MiXCR on the 5' RACE reads. The top ten hold 8.8% of the sample, which has 200,000 to 250,000 distinct CDR3 sequences, about 14% seen once. Germline V gives CDR1 SEHNR, CDR2 FQNEAQ (reference sequence). V lost 4 bases and J 3 bases, leaving 10 bases between the germline ends. This CDR3 spans 14 amino acids. General observations from the study: Cord blood beta clonotypes that were abundant carried fewer insertions, and memory repertoires showed no such trend. Out-of-frame TCR alpha sharing in monozygotic twins exceeded recombination model predictions.

This clonotype came up many times. The antigen is unknown. The source of this sequence is a woman between 18 and 30 years old in good health. The rearrangement uses TRBV7-9 and TRBJ1-3; no firm D call. Specimen: memory (CD45RO+) T cells sorted from blood. The CDR3, as DNA: TGTGCCAGCAGCTCACTAGTTATTGGAAACACCATATATTTT. Residues: CASSSLVIGNTIYF.